This T cell receptor (beta chain) originates from a study of blood T cells in healthy people across ages. It was with a sample-barcoded 5' primer and a J-beta primer mix that a second PCR of roughly 6 to 12 cycles was run. TCRdb re-analysed the 5' RACE reads in MiXCR, keeping a single row per CDR3 protein. The sample consists of approximately 900,000 distinct CDR3 sequences, roughly 28% of them appearing once. This CDR3 contains 15 residues. V lost 0 bases to trimming and J lost 5 bases; unmatched junction nucleotides: 9. The germline V gene has CDR1 DFQATT and CDR2 SNEGSKA (reference sequence). The table lists this clonotype with a few counts. Total RNA extracted from each sample amounted to at least 6 micrograms. These data were likewise used in another study, on T cells of mothers and their children. That paper notes: Donation was provided by three healthy Caucasian mothers along with their six children. During the second PCR, the M1S primer introduced sample barcodes along with 2-4 random nucleotides. Thymic selection molds TCR recombination products alike in related and unrelated pairs.

The rearrangement links TRBV20-1 to TRBJ1-2; the match to TRBD1 covers 7 bases. Sequences were obtained from blood. The clonotype comes from a woman aged 40 to 55 in good health. The CDR3: CSARDRARGIYGYTF. CDR3 coding DNA: TGCAGTGCTAGAGATCGGGCCAGGGGGATATATGGCTACACCTTC.